This is a list of T cell receptor beta chains from one sample in a study of neurological immune-mediated disorders. TCRdb passed the 5' RACE reads through MiXCR, listing each CDR3 protein once. The table lists about 46,000 distinct CDR3 sequences, 3% to 3.5% of them singletons. The sample taken for sequencing was PBMCs. The source is a woman aged 50 to 60 with multiple sclerosis. Both conserved end residues are part of each CDR3. A D gene is named only where the DNA matches it firmly. Clone size, where shown, is once, few, many, or a class for clones that have expanded.

d_gene: -; abundance: many; j_gene: TRBJ2-2; v_gene: TRBV20-1; CDR3nt: TGCAGTGCTCCTGGGGACCGAGTTGGGGAGCTGTTTTTT; CDR3aa: CSAPGDRVGELFF
d_gene: TRBD2; abundance: many; j_gene: TRBJ2-3; v_gene: TRBV9; CDR3nt: TGTGCCAGCAGCTCGCGGACTAGCGGGGGGGCCCCAGATACGCAGTATTTT; CDR3aa: CASSSRTSGGAPDTQYF
d_gene: -; abundance: many; j_gene: TRBJ2-1; v_gene: TRBV12-3/TRBV12-4; CDR3nt: TGTGCCAGCAGTTTAGAGAGGGGTTTCGGTAGTTCCTACAATGAGCAGTTCTTC; CDR3aa: CASSLERGFGSSYNEQFF
d_gene: -; abundance: many; j_gene: TRBJ1-5; v_gene: TRBV10-2; CDR3nt: TGCGCCAGCAGTGAGTCAGGGGTCAATAAGACCCAGAATTTT; CDR3aa: CASSESGVNKTQNF
d_gene: TRBD2; abundance: many; j_gene: TRBJ2-3; v_gene: TRBV20-1; CDR3nt: TGCAGTGCACCTAGCGGGGGAGTCACAGATACGCAGTATTTT; CDR3aa: CSAPSGGVTDTQYF
d_gene: TRBD2; abundance: many; j_gene: TRBJ2-7; v_gene: TRBV3-1; CDR3nt: TGTGCCAGCAGCCCCCAGGGACTAGGCTACGAGCAGTACTTC; CDR3aa: CASSPQGLGYEQYF
d_gene: -; abundance: many; j_gene: TRBJ2-7; v_gene: TRBV12-3/TRBV12-4; CDR3nt: TGTGCCAGCACCGAGGGACTCGGATCCTACGAGCAGTACTTC; CDR3aa: CASTEGLGSYEQYF
d_gene: -; abundance: many; j_gene: TRBJ2-6; v_gene: TRBV4-1; CDR3nt: TGCGCCAGCAGCCAAAAAGGGGCTGATATGATAGCTGGGGCCAACGTCCTGACTTTC; CDR3aa: CASSQKGADMIAGANVLTF
d_gene: TRBD2; abundance: many; j_gene: TRBJ2-3; v_gene: TRBV20-1; CDR3nt: TGCAGTGCTAGTGAGCGGGATGGCACAGATACGCAGTATTTT; CDR3aa: CSASERDGTDTQYF
d_gene: -; abundance: many; j_gene: TRBJ1-4; v_gene: TRBV29-1; CDR3nt: TGCAGCGCTCAGGGTCAGGACGAAAAACTGTTTTTT; CDR3aa: CSAQGQDEKLFF
d_gene: TRBD2; abundance: many; j_gene: TRBJ2-2; v_gene: TRBV7-9; CDR3nt: TGTGCCAGCAGCTTCACCCCTCCAGCGGGAGCCTCGAACACCGGGGAGCTGTTTTTT; CDR3aa: CASSFTPPAGASNTGELFF
d_gene: -; abundance: -; j_gene: TRBJ2-2; v_gene: TRBV27; CDR3nt: TGTGCCAGCAGTCCTACGAACACCGGGGAGCTGTTTTTT; CDR3aa: CASSPTNTGELFF
d_gene: TRBD1; abundance: many; j_gene: TRBJ2-7; v_gene: TRBV20-1; CDR3nt: TGCAGTGCAAACCCCGGGACAGGATCCTACGAGCAGTACTTC; CDR3aa: CSANPGTGSYEQYF
d_gene: -; abundance: -; j_gene: TRBJ2-2; v_gene: TRBV7-8; CDR3nt: TGTGCCAGCAGCTTAAGGAAGGCTACAGGGAACACCGGGGAGCTGTTTTTT; CDR3aa: CASSLRKATGNTGELFF
d_gene: -; abundance: many; j_gene: TRBJ2-5; v_gene: TRBV5-1; CDR3nt: TGCGCCAGTAACGGGGAAGAAGAGACCCAGTACTTC; CDR3aa: CASNGEEETQYF
d_gene: -; abundance: many; j_gene: TRBJ1-1; v_gene: TRBV6-5; CDR3nt: TGTGCCAGCAGTTGGGGGGGATCTTGGAACACTGAAGCTTTCTTT; CDR3aa: CASSWGGSWNTEAFF
d_gene: -; abundance: few; j_gene: TRBJ2-1; v_gene: TRBV20-1; CDR3nt: TGCAGTGCTAGAGACGGAGCGGGTGACACTGAGCAGTTCTTC; CDR3aa: CSARDGAGDTEQFF
d_gene: TRBD1; abundance: many; j_gene: TRBJ2-4; v_gene: TRBV4-1; CDR3nt: TGCGCCAGCAGCCAAGGCCCCGGACAGGGCAAAAACATTCAGTACTTC; CDR3aa: CASSQGPGQGKNIQYF
d_gene: TRBD2; abundance: many; j_gene: TRBJ2-5; v_gene: TRBV20-1; CDR3nt: TGCAGTGCGGAGGGAGGGCAAGAGACCCAGTACTTC; CDR3aa: CSAEGGQETQYF
d_gene: -; abundance: many; j_gene: TRBJ2-3; v_gene: TRBV11-2; CDR3nt: TGTGCCAGCAGCTTCGGTCAGGGGTGGACAGATACGCAGTATTTT; CDR3aa: CASSFGQGWTDTQYF
d_gene: -; abundance: many; j_gene: TRBJ2-5; v_gene: TRBV20-1; CDR3nt: TGCAGTGCTAGAGATGGCAGGGGCCAAGAGACCCAGTACTTC; CDR3aa: CSARDGRGQETQYF
d_gene: -; abundance: many; j_gene: TRBJ1-1; v_gene: TRBV10-3; CDR3nt: TGTGCCATCAGTGAGTCCGGGGGGAACACTGAAGCTTTCTTT; CDR3aa: CAISESGGNTEAFF
d_gene: -; abundance: many; j_gene: TRBJ2-1; v_gene: TRBV20-1; CDR3nt: TGCAGTGCCGACGGGGCGGGACGATACAATGAGCAGTTCTTC; CDR3aa: CSADGAGRYNEQFF